These T cell receptor beta chains were read from a single sample in a study of tumor-infiltrating lymphocytes in primary liver carcinoma. MiXCR, applied by TCRdb to the multiplex PCR reads, yields one record per CDR3 protein. The sample contains 310,000 or so distinct CDR3 sequences, roughly 61% of which appear only once. Input material: peripheral blood. Receptors originate from a man aged 40-50 years with primary liver carcinoma and hepatitis B virus infection. CDR3s include the opening cysteine and the closing phenylalanine or tryptophan. Fields, in order: CDR3 DNA, CDR3 protein, clone size, CDR3 length, D gene, J gene, V gene. A D gene is named only where the DNA matches it firmly. Where a row states a size, it is once, few, many or the class of an expanded clone; other rows omit it.

CDR3 DNA: TGTGCCAGCAGCTTGGAACGATTAGATTCACCCCTCCACTTT
CDR3 protein: CASSLERLDSPLHF
clone size: once
CDR3 length: 14
D gene: NA
J gene: TRBJ1-6
V gene: TRBV5-4

CDR3 DNA: TGCGCCAGCAGCAAAGCGGGAAGGGCGGCGGGATTGTTCTTC
CDR3 protein: CASSKAGRAAGLFF
clone size: NA
CDR3 length: 14
D gene: TRBD2
J gene: TRBJ2-1
V gene: TRBV6-6

CDR3 DNA: TGTGCCACTGGCCAAGACATCTCCTACAATGAGCAGCTCTTC
CDR3 protein: CATGQDISYNEQLF
clone size: NA
CDR3 length: 14
D gene: NA
J gene: TRBJ2-1
V gene: TRBV11-2

CDR3 DNA: TGCGCAACCCAGGGGGCGAACAATGAGCAGTTCTTC
CDR3 protein: CATQGANNEQFF
clone size: many
CDR3 length: 12
D gene: TRBD1
J gene: TRBJ2-1
V gene: TRBV10-1

CDR3 DNA: TGTGCCAGCAGACCATCGGGACAGGTTACCACCGGGGAGCTGTTTTTT
CDR3 protein: CASRPSGQVTTGELFF
clone size: NA
CDR3 length: 16
D gene: TRBD1
J gene: TRBJ2-2
V gene: TRBV7-9

CDR3 DNA: TGTGCCAGCAGTTACTCTCCGACTAGCAGGAGGCCCTACTACAATGAGCAGTTCTTC
CDR3 protein: CASSYSPTSRRPYYNEQFF
clone size: NA
CDR3 length: 19
D gene: TRBD2
J gene: TRBJ2-1
V gene: TRBV6-5

CDR3 DNA: TGTGCCAGCAATGAAGGGGTTGGTGAAAAACTGTTTTTT
CDR3 protein: CASNEGVGEKLFF
clone size: NA
CDR3 length: 13
D gene: NA
J gene: TRBJ1-4
V gene: TRBV12-3/TRBV12-4

CDR3 DNA: TGTGCCAGCAGTTACAGGCGGACAGGGGGAAGTACTGAAGCTTTCTTT
CDR3 protein: CASSYRRTGGSTEAFF
clone size: NA
CDR3 length: 16
D gene: TRBD1
J gene: TRBJ1-1
V gene: TRBV6-6

CDR3 DNA: TGTGCCAGCAGCGCGATGACAAGGAACGAGCAGTACTTC
CDR3 protein: CASSAMTRNEQYF
clone size: NA
CDR3 length: 13
D gene: NA
J gene: TRBJ2-7
V gene: TRBV5-4

CDR3 DNA: TGTGCCAGCAGCCCCACCCCAATTGACTATGGCTACACCTTC
CDR3 protein: CASSPTPIDYGYTF
clone size: NA
CDR3 length: 14
D gene: NA
J gene: TRBJ1-2
V gene: TRBV28

CDR3 DNA: TGTGCCAGCAGCTTAGCCACAGGGGCAGCTTTCTTT
CDR3 protein: CASSLATGAAFF
clone size: few
CDR3 length: 12
D gene: TRBD1
J gene: TRBJ1-1
V gene: TRBV7-9